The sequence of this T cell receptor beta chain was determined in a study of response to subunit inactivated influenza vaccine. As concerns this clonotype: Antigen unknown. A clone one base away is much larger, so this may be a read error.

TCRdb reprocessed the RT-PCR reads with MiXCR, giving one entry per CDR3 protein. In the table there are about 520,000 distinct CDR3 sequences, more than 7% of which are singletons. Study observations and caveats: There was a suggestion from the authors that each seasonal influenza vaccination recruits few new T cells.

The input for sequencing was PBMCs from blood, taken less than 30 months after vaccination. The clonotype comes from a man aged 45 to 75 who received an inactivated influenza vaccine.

The CDR3 protein is CASGHTAYNEQFF. CDR3 sequence (DNA): TGTGCCAGCGGCCACACCGCCTACAATGAGCAGTTCTTC. The V call is TRBV6-2 or TRBV6-3, the J call TRBJ2-1; no firm D call. Germline-derived CDR1 and CDR2 are MNHEY and SVGEGT. Trimming stripped 8 bases from V and 2 bases from J, with 10 bases between. The CDR3 is made up of 13 amino acids.